Below, 32 T cell receptor beta chains from the same sample are listed, as sequenced in a study of shared clonotypes between healthy human individuals. Naive CD8 cells lacked CD45RO and underwent positive selection for CCR7, leaving out terminally differentiated effector memory CD45RA+ cells. The data were produced by immunoSEQ multiplex PCR, yet TCRdb's version contains in-frame clones alone and is incomplete. The data hold around 2.1 million clones, with roughly 91% observed a single time. The sequencing sample was made of naive CD8+ T cells from PBMCs. All receptors come from a man aged 18 to 29 in good health. Some clones in this sample may be carry-over from other donors' samples.

This clone has only one observation. V is TRBV15 and J is TRBJ2-2; D may be TRBD1 (5 bases). V was pared by 3 bases and J by 1 base, with 12 bases between. The CDR3 extends over 16 amino acids. CDR1 is LNHNV and CDR2 is YYDKDF in the germline V gene (reference sequence). The CDR3 coding sequence is TGTGCCACCAGCAGTCTGGGGCGGATGAACACCGGGGAGCTGTTTTTT. Translating gives CATSSLGRMNTGELFF.

This clone was picked up one time. The same CDR3 also results from other DNA sequences found in this sample. This chain joins TRBV9 and TRBJ2-7; D is unresolved. CDR3 length equals 13 residues. Per germline, CDR1 SGDLS and CDR2 YYNGEE. The V and J ends lost 0 bases and 2 bases respectively, with 6 bases between them. As DNA, the CDR3 is TGTGCCAGCAGCGTAGACCCAACCTACGAGCAGTACTTC. Amino acids: CASSVDPTYEQYF.

The rearrangement uses TRBV27 and TRBJ1-5; D gene unclear. Germline CDR1 is MNHEY and CDR2 is SMNVEV (reference sequence). V was shortened by 6 bases and J by 3 bases, with 18 bases between the two germline ends. CDR3 length: 16 residues. The CDR3 nucleotides are TGTGCCAGCAGCCCTGGTCCTCGCCGGGACAATCAGCCCCAGCATTTT. Its translation: CASSPGPRRDNQPQHF.

Concerning this clone: The same CDR3 is also encoded by other DNA sequences in this sample. The chain is built from TRBV11-2 and TRBJ2-7; D uncertain. The CDR3 consists of 13 residues. CDR1 is SGHAT and CDR2 is FQNNGV in the germline V gene. Trimming shortened V by 2 bases and J by 2 bases, and 7 bases separated the two germline ends. The CDR3 loop is CASSLMGTYEQYF. In DNA, the CDR3 is TGTGCCAGCAGCTTAATGGGGACCTACGAGCAGTACTTC.

This chain joins TRBV6-1 and TRBJ2-7; TRBD1 matches at 7 bases. V shed 4 bases, J shed 3 bases, and the junction held 12 bases outside the gene matches. The CDR3 is 16 residues long. CDR1 is MNHNS and CDR2 is SASEGT in the germline V gene. The CDR3 coding sequence is TGTGCCAGCAGTGTCCCCCTCGGGACAGACTACTACGAGCAGTACTTC. Translated: CASSVPLGTDYYEQYF.

The chain employs TRBV5-1 and TRBJ2-7; D gene unclear. The CDR3 sequence is 14 residues long. The V gene lost 1 base and the J gene lost 2 bases, with 10 bases spanning the gap. CDR1 is SGHRS, CDR2 YFSETQ, per germline. The CDR3 DNA follows: TGCGCCAGCAGCTTGATCCAAAACGCCTACGAGCAGTACTTC. This gives the protein CASSLIQNAYEQYF.

The chain couples TRBV18 to TRBJ2-5, with D possibly matching TRBD1 (5 bases). Trimming removed 3 bases from V and 0 bases from J, with 11 bases in between. Germline V gives CDR1 KGHSH, CDR2 LQKENI. The CDR3 extends over 15 amino acids. Here the CDR3 DNA reads TGTGCCAGCTCACCGACCAGGGCCGACCAAGAGACCCAGTACTTC. Its protein is CASSPTRADQETQYF. The full variable domain, its missing parts supplied by reference TRBV18 and TRBJ2-5, is NAGVMQNPRHLVRRRGQEARLRCSPMKGHSHVYWYRQLPEEGLKFMVYLQKENIIDESGMPKERFSAEFPKEGPSILRIQQVVRGDSAAYFCASSPTRADQETQYFGPGTRLLVL.

Comment on this clone: Other DNA sequences of this sample code for an identical CDR3. The chain has TRBV27 and TRBJ1-1; TRBD1 agrees at 7 bases. After removal of 6 bases from V and 5 bases from J, the junction contained 3 bases not matched to a gene. CDR3 size: 12 residues. CDR1 MNHEY and CDR2 SMNVEV come from the germline V gene (reference sequence). CDR3 residues: CASRQGGTEAFF. CDR3 DNA: TGTGCCAGCAGGCAGGGGGGTACTGAAGCTTTCTTT.

This chain uses TRBV11-2 with TRBJ2-7; TRBD2 agrees at 9 bases. The V segment lost 5 bases and the J segment 5 bases; nucleotides outside the gene matches: 13. The CDR3 loop spans 16 amino acids. Germline V gene data show CDR1 as SGHAT and CDR2 as FQNNGV. CDR3: CASSPRTGTSTHEQYF. The CDR3 DNA sequence: TGTGCCAGCAGCCCTAGAACCGGGACTAGCACGCACGAGCAGTACTTC. The variable domain in full, with the rest retrieved from reference TRBV11-2 and TRBJ2-7, is EAGVAQSPRYKIIEKRQSVAFWCNPISGHATLYWYQQILGQGPKLLIQFQNNGVVDDSQLPKDRFSAERLKGVDSTLKIQPAKLEDSAVYLCASSPRTGTSTHEQYFGPGTRLTVT.

The V call is TRBV6-1, the J call TRBJ2-1, with D unresolved. In germline, CDR1 is MNHNS, CDR2 SASEGT. Trimming took 3 bases from V and 6 from J, leaving 12 bases between them. This CDR3 has 14 amino acids. The CDR3, as DNA: TGTGCCAGCAGTGAGAGTGTCATCCTCAATGAGCAGTTCTTC. Translated, it gives CASSESVILNEQFF.

The chain links TRBV4-1 to TRBJ1-3; D remains ambiguous. The CDR3 has 13 amino acids. With 5 bases removed from V and 4 bases from J, the gap between germline ends came to 9 bases. Germline V CDR1 and CDR2: MGHRA, YSYEKL. In DNA form, the CDR3 reads TGCGCCAGCAGCTCCCGGTCAGGAAACACCATATATTTT. The encoded protein is CASSSRSGNTIYF.

The chain couples TRBV4-1 to TRBJ2-3; D might be TRBD1 (5 bases). CDR3 length: 19 amino acids. Trimming stripped 0 bases from V and 7 bases from J, with 26 bases between. Germline CDR1 reads MGHRA; CDR2 reads YSYEKL. The CDR3: CASSQDMGRSSPLANTQYF. CDR3 bases: TGCGCCAGCAGCCAAGATATGGGGCGCTCATCCCCGCTCGCTAATACGCAGTATTTT.

The chain links TRBV2 to TRBJ2-7; 9 bases fit TRBD1. Germline V gene sequence: CDR1 SNHLY, CDR2 FYNNEI. CDR3 length: 14 amino acids. V gave up 5 bases and J gave up 3 bases; unmatched junction bases: 5. CDR3 bases: TGTGCCAGCAGTCCAGACAGGGGGATCTACGAGCAGTACTTC. Translating gives CASSPDRGIYEQYF.

V usage is TRBV27 and J usage is TRBJ2-4, with 9 bases aligning to TRBD2. The V gene end was trimmed by 0 bases and the J gene end by 0 bases; junction bases not matched to a gene: 0. The germline CDR1 and CDR2 sequences are MNHEY and SMNVEV (reference sequence). This CDR3 is built from 16 residues. The DNA of the CDR3 is TGTGCCAGCAGTTTATCACTAGCGGGAGCCAAAAACATTCAGTACTTC. Its translation is CASSLSLAGAKNIQYF.

The CDR3 here is CASSLGLAASYNEQFF. The CDR3 nucleotides read TGTGCCAGCAGTTTGGGACTAGCGGCCTCCTACAATGAGCAGTTCTTC. V is TRBV28 and J is TRBJ2-1, with 11 bases fitting TRBD2. The CDR3 sequence is 16 residues long. Germline assignment: CDR1 MDHEN and CDR2 SYDVKM. Germline trimming cut 3 bases from V and 0 bases from J; bases unmatched to any gene: 1. Together with reference TRBV28 and TRBJ2-1, the CDR3 gives the full variable domain: DVKVTQSSRYLVKRTGEKVFLECVQDMDHENMFWYRQDPGLGLRLIYFSYDVKMKEKGDIPEGYSVSREKKERFSLILESASTNQTSMYLCASSLGLAASYNEQFFGPGTRLTVL.

V usage is TRBV7-9 and J usage is TRBJ2-4; tentative D call: TRBD1 (5 bases). The V gene's germline CDR1 is SEHNR and CDR2 FQNEAQ (reference sequence). There are 15 residues in the CDR3. The V end was cut by 3 bases, the J end by 0 bases, with 9 bases between. The CDR3 spells CASSFQGLAKNIQYF. The CDR3 DNA sequence: TGTGCCAGCAGCTTCCAGGGTCTAGCCAAAAACATTCAGTACTTC. The whole variable domain, remainder taken from reference TRBV7-9 and TRBJ2-4, is DTGVSQNPRHKITKRGQNVTFRCDPISEHNRLYWYRQTLGQGPEFLTYFQNEAQLEKSRLLSDRFSAERPKGSFSTLEIQRTEQGDSAMYLCASSFQGLAKNIQYFGAGTRLSVL.

The chain is built from TRBV6-6 and TRBJ2-5, with 11 bases matching TRBD2. In germline, CDR1 is MNHNY, CDR2 SVGAGI (reference sequence). V was clipped by 3 bases and J by 5 bases; unmatched bases: 8. CDR3 size: 16 residues. The CDR3 is CASSYVGLAERETQYF. Written as DNA, the CDR3 is TGTGCCAGCAGTTATGTGGGACTAGCGGAGCGGGAGACCCAGTACTTC.

This rearrangement joins TRBV27 to TRBJ2-7; 7 bases agree with TRBD1. The CDR3 is made up of 13 amino acids. V shed 3 bases, J shed 4 bases, and the junction held 3 bases outside the gene matches. Germline CDR1 and CDR2: MNHEY and SMNVEV (reference sequence). This chain's CDR3 is CASSLGQWYEQYF. The DNA of the CDR3 is TGTGCCAGCAGTTTGGGACAGTGGTACGAGCAGTACTTC.

The chain employs TRBV2 and TRBJ2-7; D may be TRBD1 (5 bases). The germline V and J ends were trimmed by 11 bases and 4 bases, with 15 bases remaining between them. Per germline, CDR1 SNHLY and CDR2 FYNNEI. The CDR3 runs 12 residues. CDR3 region: CALGQGQYEQYF. CDR3 sequence (DNA): TGTGCCCTTGGGCAGGGTCAGTACGAGCAGTACTTC.

The genes are TRBV7-2 and TRBJ2-1; D is tentatively TRBD1 or TRBD2 (5 bases each). Trimming cost V 0 bases and J 8 bases, with 20 bases left between them. From germline, CDR1 is SGHTA and CDR2 FQGNSA. This CDR3 is built from 17 residues. The CDR3 spells CASSLAGRAYTPDEQFF. The CDR3, as DNA: TGTGCCAGCAGCTTAGCGGGGCGGGCCTACACTCCAGATGAGCAGTTCTTC.

About this clone: Other DNA sequences of this sample code for an identical CDR3. This chain links TRBV19 with TRBJ2-5, with TRBD1 identical over 8 bases. This CDR3 is built from 15 residues. Trimming took 5 bases from V and 5 from J; bases not matched to a gene: 10. The germline gives CDR1 LNHDA, CDR2 SQIVND (reference sequence). CDR3 residues: CASSVGQGAWETQYF. In nucleotides, the CDR3 is TGTGCCAGTAGTGTAGGGCAGGGGGCGTGGGAGACCCAGTACTTC.

This clone was counted a few times. This sequence joins TRBV27 and TRBJ1-1; D gene ambiguous. CDR3 length: 14 amino acids. With 5 bases removed from V and 8 bases from J, the gap between germline ends came to 18 bases. Germline-derived CDR1 and CDR2 are MNHEY and SMNVEV (reference sequence). The CDR3 nucleotides read TGTGCCAGCAGTCGCTACCCCGACGGACCAGAAGCTTTCTTT. This encodes CASSRYPDGPEAFF.

With regard to this clone: Other DNA sequences in the same sample also yield this CDR3. The chain has TRBV7-9 and TRBJ2-3; no definite D call. Trimming took 3 bases from V and 6 from J, leaving 7 bases between them. The CDR3 runs to 12 residues. The germline gives CDR1 SEHNR, CDR2 FQNEAQ (reference sequence). DNA of the CDR3: TGTGCCAGCAGCTTGGTCGGCGATACGCAGTATTTT. Residues: CASSLVGDTQYF.

The J gene is TRBJ2-7, the V gene TRBV5-1, with D perhaps TRBD1 (6 bases). V lost 0 bases, J lost 3 bases, and 13 bases lay in between. Germline-derived CDR1 and CDR2 are SGHRS and YFSETQ. This CDR3 comprises 15 residues. CDR3 amino acids: CASSLEAGVVYEQYF. Here the CDR3 DNA reads TGCGCCAGCAGCTTGGAGGCAGGGGTTGTCTACGAGCAGTACTTC.

This clone was seen only a few times. The J gene is TRBJ1-3, the V gene TRBV11-2; D unclear. The germline V gene encodes CDR1 SGHAT and CDR2 FQNNGV. V lost 3 bases to trimming and J lost 8 bases, with 8 bases between them. The CDR3 totals 12 residues. CDR3 coding DNA: TGTGCCAGCAGCTTCGGAGACTACACCATATATTTT. It is translated as CASSFGDYTIYF.

This clone occurred a few times. Other nucleotide sequences in the sample specify the same CDR3. The gene calls are TRBV5-4 and TRBJ1-1; 8 bases match TRBD1. CDR3 length equals 14 residues. Germline-derived CDR1 and CDR2 are SGHNT and YYREEE (reference sequence). V gave up 4 bases and J gave up 1 base; unmatched junction bases: 3. In DNA, the CDR3 is TGTGCCAGCAGCCAAGACAGGGGGAACACTGAAGCTTTCTTT. Residues: CASSQDRGNTEAFF.

The chain has TRBV29-1 and TRBJ2-7; D might be TRBD1 (6 bases). The CDR3 is 14 amino acids. The V and J ends lost 2 bases and 6 bases respectively, with 17 bases between them. Per germline, CDR1 SQVTM and CDR2 ANQGSEA. CDR3: CSVEISRGGVEQYF. CDR3 nucleotide sequence: TGCAGCGTTGAAATCAGCAGGGGTGGGGTCGAGCAGTACTTC.

Here the CDR3 reads CASSVDTGNPEAFF. CDR3 DNA sequence: TGTGCCAGCAGCGTAGATACGGGAAACCCTGAAGCTTTCTTT. V is TRBV9 and J is TRBJ1-1; D is unresolved. Germline V gives CDR1 SGDLS, CDR2 YYNGEE. V was trimmed by 0 bases and J by 6 bases, leaving 12 bases between them. This CDR3 spans 14 amino acids. The whole variable domain, filled in from reference TRBV9 and TRBJ1-1, reads DSGVTQTPKHLITATGQRVTLRCSPRSGDLSVYWYQQSLDQGLQFLIQYYNGEERAKGNILERFSAQQFPDLHSELNLSSLELGDSALYFCASSVDTGNPEAFFGQGTRLTVV.

The chain joins TRBV7-8 to TRBJ2-2, with 10 bases aligning to TRBD2. CDR3 length: 15 amino acids. The germline gives CDR1 SGHVS, CDR2 FQNEAQ. V trimming: 1 base; J trimming: 11 bases; junction bases outside the gene matches: 7. The CDR3 DNA follows: TGTGCCAGCAGCTTAGAGAGGCTAGCGGGAGACGAGCTGTTTTTT. Translating gives CASSLERLAGDELFF.

This sequence joins TRBV4-3 and TRBJ2-1; a weak D match, TRBD1 (5 bases). Between the trimmed V and J ends, which lost 4 bases and 6 bases, there was a span of 13 bases. CDR1 is LGHNA and CDR2 is YSLEER in the germline V gene. The CDR3 covers 14 residues. CDR3 sequence reads: CASSRLTQGNEQFF. CDR3 DNA: TGCGCCAGCAGCCGCCTAACTCAGGGCAATGAGCAGTTCTTC.

CDR3 in amino acids: CATDGPIYNEQFF. The CDR3 nucleotides read TGTGCCACCGACGGACCCATCTACAATGAGCAGTTCTTC. V is TRBV7-9 and J is TRBJ2-1; D gene unclear. In germline, CDR1 is SEHNR, CDR2 FQNEAQ (reference sequence). This CDR3 is built from 13 residues. V was cut by 10 bases and J by 3 bases, with 13 bases left in between.

This clone occurred once. The chain employs TRBV15 and TRBJ2-5; D possibly corresponds to TRBD1 (6 bases). Per the germline V gene, CDR1 is LNHNV and CDR2 is YYDKDF (reference sequence). CDR3 size: 15 residues. V dropped 1 base and J dropped 3 bases, with 12 bases sitting between them. As DNA, the CDR3 is TGTGCCACCAGCAGAGGTCGGACAGCGGAAGAGACCCAGTACTTC. This sequence encodes CATSRGRTAEETQYF.